These 9 T cell receptor beta chains came from one sample sequenced in a study of control samples from healthy donors and cancer patients. Sequencing was performed with immunoSEQ multiplex PCR; in TCRdb, only in-frame clones are kept and a portion is missing. This table holds over 150,000 clones, approximately 91% found once. The sample was blood. The receptors shown here come from a woman between 40 and 55 years old in good health.

This chain connects TRBV2 to TRBJ1-5; possible D gene TRBD1, 5 bases. The V gene's germline CDR1 is SNHLY and CDR2 FYNNEI. This CDR3 region has 14 residues. V dropped 5 bases and J dropped 6 bases, with 14 bases sitting between them. The CDR3 DNA is TGTGCCAGCAGTCCATCAACAGGTTTTCAGCCCCAGCATTTT. Residues: CASSPSTGFQPQHF.

The chain couples TRBV10-2 to TRBJ2-7, with 7 bases identical to TRBD1. Germline values: CDR1 WSHSY, CDR2 SAAADI. The CDR3 consists of 13 residues. Losses at the gene ends were 7 bases for V and 7 bases for J; bases not matched to a gene: 10. The DNA for the CDR3 is TGCGCCAGCAAGAAGCAGGGGGTGGGAGAGCAGTACTTC. Translating it yields CASKKQGVGEQYF.

This chain connects TRBV15 to TRBJ2-2; D could derive from TRBD1 or TRBD2 (6 bases each). The CDR3 sequence is 16 residues long. Trimming took off 3 bases at V and 7 bases at J, with 18 bases between the two ends. CDR1 is LNHNV and CDR2 is YYDKDF in the germline V gene (reference sequence). CDR3 bases: TGTGCCACCAGCAGGGCGAAGGGGGGCCGGGACGGGGAGCTGTTTTTT. It translates to CATSRAKGGRDGELFF.

The chain is built from TRBV7-2 and TRBJ1-5; D is unclear. Germline V gives CDR1 SGHTA, CDR2 FQGNSA. V was trimmed by 7 bases and J by 1 base, leaving 14 bases between them. The CDR3 contains 15 residues. The CDR3 DNA reads TGTGCCAGCACCCTTAGTCCGCTAAGCAATCAGCCCCAGCATTTT. Its translation: CASTLSPLSNQPQHF.

The rearrangement joins TRBV11-2 to TRBJ2-2; a weak D match, TRBD2 (5 bases). Germline V gene data show CDR1 as SGHAT and CDR2 as FQNNGV. The CDR3 is 16 residues long. V lost 1 base, J lost 6 bases, and 15 bases lay in between. In nucleotides, the CDR3 is TGTGCCAGCAGCTTAGCGGCCGGGGATCTCGCCGGGGAGCTGTTTTTT. Amino acid sequence: CASSLAAGDLAGELFF.

This sequence joins TRBV6-5 and TRBJ1-2, with D perhaps TRBD1 (6 bases). In germline, CDR1 is MNHEY, CDR2 SVGAGI. The CDR3 totals 14 residues. V shed 2 bases and J shed 8 bases, with 15 bases lying between them. CDR3 region: CASSYPGDPDGYTF. The DNA for the CDR3 is TGTGCCAGCAGTTACCCAGGGGATCCGGACGGCTACACCTTC.

The rearrangement joins TRBV10-1 to TRBJ1-1, with TRBD1 as a possible D gene (6 bases). CDR1 WNHNN and CDR2 SYGVQD come from the germline V gene (reference sequence). The CDR3 totals 14 residues. Trimming removed 5 bases at V and 0 bases at J, with 10 bases between. The DNA of the CDR3 is TGCGCCAGCAGTCGGACAGCTATGAACACTGAAGCTTTCTTT. Protein: CASSRTAMNTEAFF.

This clone was seen only a few times. This chain connects TRBV6-5 to TRBJ1-4, with a possible D match to TRBD1 (6 bases). The V end was cut by 5 bases, the J end by 7 bases, with 14 bases between. The germline gives CDR1 MNHEY, CDR2 SVGAGI. The CDR3 extends over 14 amino acids. In DNA, the CDR3 is TGTGCCAGCAGTATCGGGGGCTGGGGTGAAAAACTGTTTTTT. Encoded protein: CASSIGGWGEKLFF.

The J gene is TRBJ2-3, the V gene TRBV5-4; 7 bases are a match to TRBD2. CDR3 length: 16 residues. The V gene's germline CDR1 is SGHNT and CDR2 YYREEE (reference sequence). V lost 4 bases to trimming and J lost 4 bases; unmatched junction nucleotides: 12. The CDR3 nucleotides read TGTGCCAGCAGCCGCGTCGGAAGCGGGGACTCAGATACGCAGTATTTT. Encoded protein: CASSRVGSGDSDTQYF.